Below, 8 T cell receptor beta chains from the same sample are listed, as sequenced in a study of cytomegalovirus exposure and HLA in healthy donors. In the PCR, 60 Vbeta and 13 Jbeta primers were used. Clones were sequenced by immunoSEQ multiplex PCR, and TCRdb holds only the in-frame ones, with some missing. Seen here are over 90,000 clones, around 60% observed once, and the top ten hold 2.5% to 3.5%. The sequenced material came from PBMCs. The receptors were gathered from a man in his 60s in good health and CMV-seronegative.

Only one count was recorded for this clone. The chain combines TRBV2 with TRBJ2-5, with a tentative D call TRBD1 (7 bases). The V and J ends lost 10 bases and 5 bases respectively, with 17 bases between them. CDR3 length: 13 residues. The germline CDR1 and CDR2 sequences are SNHLY and FYNNEI. In nucleotides, the CDR3 is TGTGCCATAACAGGGGAAGGGGGGGAGACCCAGTACTTC. Its protein is CAITGEGGETQYF.

This clone was seen only a few times. J is TRBJ1-2 and V is TRBV28; D gene unclear. This CDR3 has 15 amino acids. V shed 6 bases and J shed 0 bases, with 14 bases lying between them. Germline V gene lookup returns CDR1 MDHEN and CDR2 SYDVKM. CDR3 bases: TGTGCCAGCAGCCGGGCGGGAACCACTAACTATGGCTACACCTTC. It yields the protein CASSRAGTTNYGYTF.

The chain uses TRBV7-9 and TRBJ1-5; a weak D match, TRBD1 (5 bases). V was shortened by 5 bases and J by 9 bases, with 14 bases between the two germline ends. CDR1 is SEHNR, CDR2 FQNEAQ, per germline (reference sequence). There are 13 residues in the CDR3. The chain's CDR3 is CASSRGSSSPQHF. DNA for the CDR3: TGTGCCAGCAGCAGGGGATCGAGCTCGCCCCAGCATTTT.

This clone was counted only a few times. The rearrangement joins TRBV14 to TRBJ2-5, with 14 bases lining up with TRBD2. The tail of the sequence fits TRBJ2-7 better, so the J call may be wrong. The CDR3 consists of 19 residues. Per the germline V gene, CDR1 is SGHDN and CDR2 is FVKESK. This CDR3 is CASSQDSGTSGRRTYEQYF. The DNA for the CDR3 is TGTGCCAGCAGCCAAGATTCCGGGACTAGCGGGAGAAGGACCTACGAGCAGTACTTC.

V and J are TRBV7-6 and TRBJ2-2, with 12 positions matching TRBD2. This CDR3 has 17 amino acids. Germline lookup yields CDR1 SGHVS and CDR2 FNYEAQ. The trim removed 0 bases at V and 8 bases at J, leaving 7 bases unmatched. The CDR3 sequence: CASSLAQWTSGIGELFF. CDR3 bases: TGTGCCAGCAGCTTAGCGCAGTGGACTAGCGGGATTGGGGAGCTGTTTTTT.

The chain is built from TRBV18 and TRBJ1-4; 10 bases agree with TRBD1. V dropped 3 bases and J dropped 7; count of bases not matched to a gene: 8. The germline gives CDR1 KGHSH, CDR2 LQKENI. The CDR3 runs 16 residues. This chain's CDR3 is CASSPRLGDRGEKLFF. The CDR3 nucleotides read TGTGCCAGCTCACCTCGCCTGGGGGACAGGGGTGAAAAACTGTTTTTT. The full variable domain, in which reference TRBV18 and TRBJ1-4 provide the parts outside the CDR3, is NAGVMQNPRHLVRRRGQEARLRCSPMKGHSHVYWYRQLPEEGLKFMVYLQKENIIDESGMPKERFSAEFPKEGPSILRIQQVVRGDSAAYFCASSPRLGDRGEKLFFGSGTQLSVL.

The gene calls are TRBV28 and TRBJ1-2; tentative D call: TRBD1 (6 bases). The CDR3 is 14 amino acids. Germline loops: CDR1 MDHEN, CDR2 SYDVKM. Trimming removed 3 bases at V and 6 bases at J, with 14 bases between. The CDR3: CASSFSTGNNGYTF. The DNA for the CDR3 is TGTGCCAGCAGTTTTAGCACAGGGAATAATGGCTACACCTTC.

The chain has TRBV6-5 and TRBJ1-1, with 7 bases fitting TRBD1. The CDR3 loop spans 12 amino acids. Per the germline V gene, CDR1 is MNHEY and CDR2 is SVGAGI. Germline trimming cut 4 bases from V and 6 bases from J; bases unmatched to any gene: 2. The CDR3 DNA follows: TGTGCCAGCAGTTTCACAGGGGCTGAAGCTTTCTTT. Translation: CASSFTGAEAFF.